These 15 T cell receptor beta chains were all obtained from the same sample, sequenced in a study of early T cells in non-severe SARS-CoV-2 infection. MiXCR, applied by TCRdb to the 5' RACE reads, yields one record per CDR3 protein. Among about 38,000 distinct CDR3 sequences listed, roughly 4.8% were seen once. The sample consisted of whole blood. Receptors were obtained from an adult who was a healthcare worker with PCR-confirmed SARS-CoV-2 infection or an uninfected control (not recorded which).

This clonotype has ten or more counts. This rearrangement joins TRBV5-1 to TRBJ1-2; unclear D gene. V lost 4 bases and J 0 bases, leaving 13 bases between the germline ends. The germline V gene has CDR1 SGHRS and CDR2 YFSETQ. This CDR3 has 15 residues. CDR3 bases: TGCGCCAGCAGCCCACGGCGGCAGACTAACTATGGCTACACCTTC. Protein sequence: CASSPRRQTNYGYTF.

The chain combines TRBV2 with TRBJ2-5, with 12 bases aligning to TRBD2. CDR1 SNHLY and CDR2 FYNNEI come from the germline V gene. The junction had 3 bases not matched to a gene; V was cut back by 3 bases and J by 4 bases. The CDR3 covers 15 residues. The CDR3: CASSDLAGGRETQYF. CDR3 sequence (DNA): TGTGCCAGCAGTGACCTAGCGGGGGGGCGAGAGACCCAGTACTTC.

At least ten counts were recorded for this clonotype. DNA of the CDR3: TGTGCCTGGAGTGCAGGCCGGGAGTCCTACAATGAGCAGTTCTTC. It is translated as CAWSAGRESYNEQFF. This chain connects TRBV30 to TRBJ2-1, with D perhaps matching TRBD2 (6 bases). The CDR3 has 15 residues. V lost 1 base and J 1 base, leaving 11 bases between the germline ends. CDR1 is GTSNPN, CDR2 SVGIG, per germline (reference sequence).

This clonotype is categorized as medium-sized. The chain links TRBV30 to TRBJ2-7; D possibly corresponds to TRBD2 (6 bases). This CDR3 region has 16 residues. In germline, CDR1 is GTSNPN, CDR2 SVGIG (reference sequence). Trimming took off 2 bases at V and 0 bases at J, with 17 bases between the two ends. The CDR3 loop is CAWSKEGSLSSYEQYF. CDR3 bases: TGTGCCTGGAGTAAGGAGGGCTCCTTAAGCTCCTACGAGCAGTACTTC.

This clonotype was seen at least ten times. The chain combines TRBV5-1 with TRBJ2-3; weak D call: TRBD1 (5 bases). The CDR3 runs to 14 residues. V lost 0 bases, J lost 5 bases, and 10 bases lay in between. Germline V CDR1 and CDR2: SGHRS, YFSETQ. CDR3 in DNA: TGCGCCAGCAGCTTGGCAGGGTCCGGAGATACGCAGTATTTT. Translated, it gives CASSLAGSGDTQYF.

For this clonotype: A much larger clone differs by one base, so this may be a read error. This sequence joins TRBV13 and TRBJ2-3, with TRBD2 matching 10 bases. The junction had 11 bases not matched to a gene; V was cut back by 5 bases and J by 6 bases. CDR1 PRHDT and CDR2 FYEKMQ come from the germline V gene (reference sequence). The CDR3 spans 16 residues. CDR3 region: CASSLPQDSGGDTQYF. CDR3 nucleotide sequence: TGTGCCAGCAGCCTCCCCCAGGATAGCGGGGGGGATACGCAGTATTTT.

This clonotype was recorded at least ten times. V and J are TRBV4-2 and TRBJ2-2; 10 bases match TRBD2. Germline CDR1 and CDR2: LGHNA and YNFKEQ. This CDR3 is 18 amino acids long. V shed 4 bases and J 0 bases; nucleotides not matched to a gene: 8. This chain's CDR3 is CASSPVGSGGANTGELFF. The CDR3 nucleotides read TGTGCCAGCAGCCCCGTTGGGAGCGGGGGGGCGAACACCGGGGAGCTGTTTTTT.

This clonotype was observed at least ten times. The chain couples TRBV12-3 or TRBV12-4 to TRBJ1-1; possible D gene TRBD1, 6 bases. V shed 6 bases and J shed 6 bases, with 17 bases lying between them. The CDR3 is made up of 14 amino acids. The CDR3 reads CASRGDKARAEAFF. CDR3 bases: TGTGCCAGCAGGGGGGACAAGGCTAGGGCTGAAGCTTTCTTT.

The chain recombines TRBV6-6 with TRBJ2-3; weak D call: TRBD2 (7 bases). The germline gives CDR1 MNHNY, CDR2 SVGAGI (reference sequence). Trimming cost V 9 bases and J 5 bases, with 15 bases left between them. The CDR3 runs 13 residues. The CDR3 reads CARRRGPGDTQYF. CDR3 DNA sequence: TGTGCCAGGCGGCGGGGGCCGGGAGATACGCAGTATTTT.

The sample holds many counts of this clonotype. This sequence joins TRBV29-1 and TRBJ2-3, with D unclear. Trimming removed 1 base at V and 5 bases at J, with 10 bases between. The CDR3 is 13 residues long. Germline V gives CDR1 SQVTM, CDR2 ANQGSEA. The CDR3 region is CSVEGVAIDTQYF. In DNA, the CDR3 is TGCAGCGTTGAAGGTGTAGCTATAGATACGCAGTATTTT.

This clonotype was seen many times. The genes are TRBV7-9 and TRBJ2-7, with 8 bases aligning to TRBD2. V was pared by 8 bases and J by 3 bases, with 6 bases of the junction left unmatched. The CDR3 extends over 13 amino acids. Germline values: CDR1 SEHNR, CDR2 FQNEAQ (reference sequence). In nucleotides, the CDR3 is TGTGCCAGCGTTCCGGGACTAGACTACGAGCAGTACTTC. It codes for CASVPGLDYEQYF.

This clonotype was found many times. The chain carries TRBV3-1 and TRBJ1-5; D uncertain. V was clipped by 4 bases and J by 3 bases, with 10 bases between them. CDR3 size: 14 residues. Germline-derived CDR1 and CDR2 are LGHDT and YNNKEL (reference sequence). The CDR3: CASSPSGSNQPQHF. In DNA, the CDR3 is TGTGCCAGCAGCCCTTCGGGTTCCAATCAGCCCCAGCATTTT.

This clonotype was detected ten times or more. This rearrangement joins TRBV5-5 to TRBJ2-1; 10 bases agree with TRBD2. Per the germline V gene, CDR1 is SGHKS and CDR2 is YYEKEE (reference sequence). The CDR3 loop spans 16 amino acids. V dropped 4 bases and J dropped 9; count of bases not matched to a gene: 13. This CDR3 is CASSLGPAGGSSEQFF. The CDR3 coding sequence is TGTGCCAGCAGCCTAGGACCAGCGGGGGGGTCCAGTGAGCAGTTCTTC.

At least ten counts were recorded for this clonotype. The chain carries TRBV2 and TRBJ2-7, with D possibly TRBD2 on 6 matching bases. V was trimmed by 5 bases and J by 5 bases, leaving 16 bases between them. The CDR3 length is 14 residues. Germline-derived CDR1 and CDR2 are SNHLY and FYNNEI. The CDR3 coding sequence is TGTGCCAGCAGTTCTCTCGGGGGTAGGAACGAGCAGTACTTC. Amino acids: CASSSLGGRNEQYF. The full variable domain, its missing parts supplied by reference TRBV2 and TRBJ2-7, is EPEVTQTPSHQVTQMGQEVILRCVPISNHLYFYWYRQILGQKVEFLVSFYNNEISEKSEIFDDQFSVERPDGSNFTLKIRSTKLEDSAMYFCASSSLGGRNEQYFGPGTRLTVT.

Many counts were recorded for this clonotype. CDR3 sequence reads: CASSRGVAGVPNEQFF. The CDR3 DNA reads as TGTGCCAGCAGCCGAGGGGTGGCAGGAGTGCCGAATGAGCAGTTCTTC. The chain joins TRBV27 to TRBJ2-1; D possibly uses TRBD1 or TRBD2 (5 bases each). The CDR3 sequence is 16 residues long. The V end lost 6 bases, the J end lost 7 bases, and 22 bases lay between the germline ends. In germline, CDR1 is MNHEY, CDR2 SMNVEV (reference sequence).